This T cell receptor (beta chain) was recovered during a study of T-cell memory formation after mild COVID-19. Study-level background: TCR clusters mostly belonged to single donors.

Concerning this clonotype itself: Its antigen is as yet unknown.

A single record per CDR3 protein comes from TCRdb applying MiXCR to the 5' RACE reads. The data contain hundreds of thousands of distinct CDR3 sequences, around 15% of them singletons. General study points: The second-wave clones peaking on day 37 were not confirmed as SARS-CoV-2-specific. CD4+ contracting clones were found mainly in CM and EM, and CD8+ ones in EMRA. Clones that contracted from day 15 to 85 were balanced CD4/CD8, while later expanders leaned CD4+.

V lost 7 bases, J lost 5 bases, and 11 bases lay in between. Per germline, CDR1 SNHLY and CDR2 FYNNEI. The CDR3 spans 13 residues. Specimen: PBMCs or a T cell subset sorted from them (not recorded which). This TCR came from a man between 18 and 35 years old who had mild COVID-19 (a few samples of this study predate the infection). Cell type and time point are not known. The rearrangement joins TRBV2 to TRBJ2-2, with a tentative D call TRBD2 (5 bases). The CDR3 nucleotides are TGTGCCAGCAAGGGTCGAGGGACCGGGGAGCTGTTTTTT. Translated, it gives CASKGRGTGELFF.